The TCR beta chain under discussion was sequenced for a study of OX40 agonist ivuxolimab in advanced cancers. Data came from immunoSEQ multiplex PCR; TCRdb stores just in-frame clones and leaves some out. The sample yields roughly 140,000 clones, around 94% seen once. Unmatched junction bases numbered 7, after V lost 4 bases and J lost 6 bases. The germline V gene has CDR1 LGHNA and CDR2 YSLEER. CDR3 length: 14 residues. Sample: CD4+ or CD8+ T cells sorted from blood, taken in a trial of the OX40 agonist ivuxolimab. V usage is TRBV4-3 and J usage is TRBJ2-3, with 7 bases matching TRBD2. The receptor was derived from an adult with an advanced solid tumor such as melanoma, head and neck, liver or kidney cancer. Here the CDR3 DNA reads TGCGCCAGCAGCCCCCAATGGGGAGGGGATACGCAGTATTTT. Protein sequence: CASSPQWGGDTQYF.